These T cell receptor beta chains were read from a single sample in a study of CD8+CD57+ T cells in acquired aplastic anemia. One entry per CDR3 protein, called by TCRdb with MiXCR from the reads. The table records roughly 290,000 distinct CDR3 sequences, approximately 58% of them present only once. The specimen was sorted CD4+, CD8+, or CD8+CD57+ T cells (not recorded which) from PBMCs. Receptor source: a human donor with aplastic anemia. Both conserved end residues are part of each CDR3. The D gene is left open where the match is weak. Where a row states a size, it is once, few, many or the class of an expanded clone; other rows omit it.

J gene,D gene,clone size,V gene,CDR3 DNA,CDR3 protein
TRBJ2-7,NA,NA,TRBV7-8,TGTGCCAGCAGCTTAACCTGGTCCTACGAGCAGTACTTC,CASSLTWSYEQYF
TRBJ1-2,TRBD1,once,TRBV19,TGTGCCAGTAGTCCTAATTCGGACAGGGGGTATGGCTACACCTTC,CASSPNSDRGYGYTF
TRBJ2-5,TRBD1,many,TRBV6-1,TGTGCCAGCAGCGTAACAGGGGGCCAAGAGACCCAGTACTTC,CASSVTGGQETQYF
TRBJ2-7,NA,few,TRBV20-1,TGCAGTGCTAGCGGGACAAGCCTACAAGAGCAGTACTTC,CSASGTSLQEQYF
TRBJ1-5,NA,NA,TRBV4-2,TGTGCCAGCAGCCAAGACCCACTAGCGGGGGCCTACTACAATGAGCCCCAGCATTTT,CASSQDPLAGAYYNEPQHF
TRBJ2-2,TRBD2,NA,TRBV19,TGTGCCAGTAGTTGGACTAGCGGGAGTTCCGGGGAGCTGTTTTTT,CASSWTSGSSGELFF
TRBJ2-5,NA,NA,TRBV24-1,TGTGCCACCAGTGATTTCAGAGAGCCGCACCGGGAGACCCAGTACTTC,CATSDFREPHRETQYF
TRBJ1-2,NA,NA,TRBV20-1,TGCAGTGCCAAGGAACAGATCAACTATGGCTACACCTTC,CSAKEQINYGYTF
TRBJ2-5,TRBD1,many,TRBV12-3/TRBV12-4,TGTGCCAGCAGTGCTACGGGACAGTCGTACCAAGAGACCCAGTACTTC,CASSATGQSYQETQYF
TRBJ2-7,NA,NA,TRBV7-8,TGTGCCAGCAGCTTTACAGGGACCACCTACGAGCAGTACTTC,CASSFTGTTYEQYF
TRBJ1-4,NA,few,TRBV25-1,TGTGCCAGCAGTGATTTGACAGGAGGAAAACTGTTTTTT,CASSDLTGGKLFF
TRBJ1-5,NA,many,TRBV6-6,TGTGCCAGCAGTGGGGCTTTGGGGGGGCAGAATCAGCCCCAGCATTTT,CASSGALGGQNQPQHF
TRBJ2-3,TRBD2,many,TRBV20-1,TGCAGTGCCCCACTGAGCGGGGGGGCAATAGATACGCAGTATTTT,CSAPLSGGAIDTQYF
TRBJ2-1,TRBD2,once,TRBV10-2,TGCGCCAGCAGTGGGGGGGGAGGGGGGGGGGGCGGGAGGGGGCAGTTCTTC,CASSGGGGGGGGRGQFF
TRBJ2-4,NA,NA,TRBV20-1,TGCAGTGCTAGCGAACGGGGAAGCAAAAACATTCAGTACTTC,CSASERGSKNIQYF
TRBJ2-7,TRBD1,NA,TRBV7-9,TGTGCCAGCAGCTCATTACGACAGGGTGAGCAGTACTTC,CASSSLRQGEQYF
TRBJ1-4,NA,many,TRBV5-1,TGCGCCAGCAGCTCATCCACCGGGACCGGTGAAAAACTGTTTTTT,CASSSSTGTGEKLFF
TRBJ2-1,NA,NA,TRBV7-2,TGTGCCAGCAGCACGAACCCCGGGAAAGAGCAGTTCTTC,CASSTNPGKEQFF
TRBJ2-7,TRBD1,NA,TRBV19,TGTGCCAGTAGTACTGGGACAGGGGGCGAGCAGTACTTC,CASSTGTGGEQYF
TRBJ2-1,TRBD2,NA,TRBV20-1,TGCAGTGCTCCTAGCGGGAACAATGAGCAGTTCTTC,CSAPSGNNEQFF
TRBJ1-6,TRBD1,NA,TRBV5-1,TGCGCCAGCAAGAAGGTCGGGACAGGGGATAATTCACCCCTCCACTTT,CASKKVGTGDNSPLHF
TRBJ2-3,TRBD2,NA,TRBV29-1,TGCAGCGTTGAAGAGGGCGGGGGGGCCGGCGCAGATACGCAGTATTTT,CSVEEGGGAGADTQYF